The next 8 T cell receptor beta chains were all read from a single sample in a study of response to subunit inactivated influenza vaccine. TCRdb reanalysed the RT-PCR reads using MiXCR and keeps one entry per CDR3 protein. The top ten hold approximately 24% of the sample, which has approximately 200,000 distinct CDR3 sequences, approximately 15% seen once. The sample here was CD8+ T cells sorted from PBMCs, taken 5 to 6 days after vaccination. The source is a man aged 50 or older who received an inactivated influenza vaccine.

This clonotype was seen repeatedly, ten times or more. The V gene is TRBV20-1, the J gene TRBJ2-7; TRBD2 matches at 9 bases. With V trimmed by 5 bases and J by 2 bases, 10 bases remained unmatched. Per germline, CDR1 DFQATT and CDR2 SNEGSKA (reference sequence). The CDR3 sequence is 15 residues long. CDR3 protein: CSAGAQREVPYEQYF. The CDR3 DNA is TGCAGTGCTGGGGCCCAGCGGGAGGTGCCCTACGAGCAGTACTTC.

This clonotype has a single count. The chain is built from TRBV7-8 and TRBJ2-3; D is possibly TRBD1 (6 bases). V dropped 2 bases and J dropped 0 bases, with 9 bases sitting between them. The V gene's germline CDR1 is SGHVS and CDR2 FQNEAQ. The CDR3 contains 15 residues. CDR3 nucleotide sequence: TGTGCCAGCAGCTTATGGGGGCTTAGCACAGATACGCAGTATTTT. This sequence encodes CASSLWGLSTDTQYF.

The V and J genes are TRBV11-1 and TRBJ2-5; 8 bases agree with TRBD1. This CDR3 has 15 amino acids. The germline gives CDR1 SGHAT, CDR2 FQDESV (reference sequence). The ends lost 2 bases at V and 4 bases at J; junction bases unmatched: 6. DNA for the CDR3: TGTGCCAGCAGCTTATCGGACAGGGCGCTAGAGACCCAGTACTTC. This gives the protein CASSLSDRALETQYF.

The gene calls are TRBV27 and TRBJ2-7, with D possibly TRBD1 on 6 matching bases. The CDR3 extends over 15 amino acids. Between the trimmed V and J ends, which lost 4 bases and 0 bases, there was a span of 13 bases. Per germline, CDR1 MNHEY and CDR2 SMNVEV (reference sequence). For the CDR3, the DNA is TGTGCCAGCAGTTGGGACATAAGGAGCTCCTACGAGCAGTACTTC. Protein product: CASSWDIRSSYEQYF.

This clonotype was seen only a few times. The chain has TRBV7-9 and TRBJ2-1, with D hard to call. Trimming removed 1 base at V and 6 bases at J, with 7 bases between. The CDR3 runs 13 residues. Germline CDR1 is SEHNR and CDR2 is FQNEAQ (reference sequence). Written as DNA, the CDR3 is TGTGCCAGCAGCTTAGGCCCCACCAATGAGCAGTTCTTC. This gives the protein CASSLGPTNEQFF.

This chain links TRBV29-1 with TRBJ2-7, with 8 nucleotides matching TRBD1. Germline trimming cut 7 bases from V and 3 bases from J; bases unmatched to any gene: 5. Germline CDR1 reads SQVTM; CDR2 reads ANQGSEA. The CDR3 totals 12 residues. The DNA of the CDR3 is TGCAGCGGGCAGGGGGCTAGCTACGAGCAGTACTTC. Its translation is CSGQGASYEQYF.

This clonotype has more than one count but fewer than ten. The chain recombines TRBV29-1 with TRBJ2-2; tentatively, D is TRBD2 (6 bases). The CDR3 has 16 residues. The V and J ends lost 1 base and 0 bases respectively, with 12 bases between them. The V gene's germline CDR1 is SQVTM and CDR2 ANQGSEA. CDR3 sequence: CSVEARTMTNTGELFF. The CDR3 DNA sequence: TGCAGCGTTGAAGCGAGGACTATGACGAACACCGGGGAGCTGTTTTTT.

The genes are TRBV27 and TRBJ2-7; possibly TRBD1 or TRBD2 for D (5 bases each). Trimming shortened V by 2 bases and J by 3 bases, and 17 bases separated the two germline ends. The CDR3 contains 16 residues. Germline V gives CDR1 MNHEY, CDR2 SMNVEV (reference sequence). Here the CDR3 DNA reads TGTGCCAGCAGTTTAAATTCGGCAGGGAGATTCTACGAGCAGTACTTC. Encoded protein: CASSLNSAGRFYEQYF.